This T cell receptor (beta chain) was identified in a study of beta chain features in type 1 diabetes (dated by TCRdb to 2017 to 2018). Study-level background: No differences in mean age, gender distribution, total cell number or subset yield were found between patients and healthy donors. Across all samples, approximately 100 million sorted cells were examined, and cell number per subset correlated strongly with RNA yield. In the study, recently diagnosed type 1 diabetes patients and matched healthy donors were compared on the TCRB repertoires of their sorted circulating CD4+ T cell subsets. Regulatory and stem cell-like memory subsets were obtained from only 8 patients and about eight healthy donors, while naive and central memory subsets were obtained from all 28 donors. Results the study describes overall, beyond this receptor: The naive, central memory and regulatory TCRB repertoires appeared to resemble one another more closely among patients than among healthy donors. Because small numbers of individuals were included in the HLA sub-analyses, any influence of HLA type on TCRB rearrangement was left unresolved. PCR might favor shorter templates, but patient and control samples were amplified and corrected together, so any skew would affect both groups equally. Patients with type 1 diabetes made fewer insertions and deleted more nucleotides at VDJ recombination sites, implying thymic rearrangement abnormalities. Type 1 diabetes patients showed a moderate but significant shortening of TCRB CDR3 length in all four CD4+ subsets. Because cDNA was sequenced instead of genomic DNA, activated cells with high expression could be over-represented, although the groups did not differ in activation or CD3 levels.

Concerning this clone: It has no known antigen specificity. Within one base of it there is no much larger clone, and no base qualities were kept.

The High Capacity cDNA Reverse Transcription Kit was used to reverse transcribe all of the isolated RNA, meaning that expressed TCRB transcripts were what got sequenced. Deep immunoSEQ sequencing was applied to naive, central memory and regulatory T cell samples, giving an average of roughly 3.6 million total reads per sample. After sorted cells were lysed in RLT buffer, RNA was extracted with DNase-treated RNeasy Micro or Mini kits, with the choice depending on cell number. Each cell subset was processed on its own to prevent cross-contamination, while patient and healthy donor samples were processed together. TCRB sequences were amplified from cDNA with the immunoSEQ multiplex PCR, producing 87-bp fragments spanning the CDR3 region. The amplicons were sequenced using the Illumina HiSeq platform. In the original analysis: Synthetic template baselines were used to correct PCR bias computationally, reads within Hamming distance 2 were collapsed together, and singletons that could not be merged were discarded. By aligning reads against IMGT, V, D and J genes, CDR3 length, and insertions or deletions at six rearrangement sites were assigned. Within each subset, clonotype counts were normalized to sorted cell number, after which true diversity and Gini coefficients were computed with the tcR R package. Repertoire sharing was quantified using the overlap coefficient calculated on TCRB nucleotide sequences. Out-of-frame TCRB sequences from naive cells were analyzed as a proxy for the pre-selection repertoire. TCRdb provides this immuneACCESS table in a form limited to in-frame rearrangements. Some clones are lacking; in checked studies, under half of them reflect an unresolved V gene, and why the rest are absent is not known. V, J and clone size are taken as reported in that table, and D and trimming were inferred from the DNA itself. The sample has hundreds of thousands of clones on record, roughly 13% of them singletons. The ten most abundant clones make up under 0.02% of the sample.

Each donor gave one peripheral blood draw, averaging around 120 mL, which was collected into heparinised tubes. Using a panel that included CD45RO, CCR7, CD25, CD127, CD95 and CD27, naive, central memory, regulatory and stem cell-like memory CD4+ T cells were sorted on a BD FACSAria II. Every sorted population had a purity above 95%. PBMCs were isolated right away by Lymphoprep density gradient centrifugation and were stained directly, without culture. Samples were stained and sorted in pairs, with one healthy donor and one patient per experiment, so that batch effects were minimized. The sequencing input was naive CD4+ T cells from blood. The cell subset or site label for this specimen denotes: true naive CD4+ T cells. The TCR sequence derives from a young man in good health.

CDR3 protein: CSGTSGRALEGEQFF. The DNA is as follows: TGTTCGGGGACTAGCGGGAGGGCCTTGGAGGGGGAGCAGTTCTTC. This sequence uses TRBV7-2 and TRBJ2-1; 16 central nucleotides agree with TRBD2. CDR1 and CDR2, per the germline V gene, are SGHTA and FQGNSA. Including cysteine and phenylalanine, the CDR3 has 15 amino acids. Only the CDR3 portion is preserved as DNA: 45 bases, with reading frame beginning at the first base.